A single sample gave rise to the 6 T cell receptor beta chains below, sequenced in a study of T cell responses to AZD1222 COVID-19 vaccine. TCRdb's table, derived via immunoSEQ multiplex PCR, lists solely in-frame clones and lacks some. Among under 25,000 clones listed, approximately 84% were seen once. The sequencing used peripheral blood, collected 28 days after the second AZD1222 dose. The receptors derive from an adult who received the AZD1222 COVID-19 vaccine.

The CDR3: CASGKFSGVHDEQFF. As DNA, the CDR3 is TGTGCTAGTGGTAAGTTCAGCGGAGTCCATGATGAGCAGTTCTTC. The chain combines TRBV12-5 with TRBJ2-1, with D maybe TRBD2 (5 bases). The CDR3 loop spans 15 amino acids. The germline V and J ends were trimmed by 5 bases and 8 bases, with 19 bases remaining between them. Per the germline V gene, CDR1 is LGHNT and CDR2 is FRNRAP.

This chain uses TRBV5-8 with TRBJ1-4; TRBD1 agrees at 7 bases. In germline, CDR1 is SGHTS, CDR2 YDEGEE. Trimming at V came to 4 bases and at J to 7 bases, leaving 13 bases not matched to a gene. The CDR3 runs to 16 residues. Here the CDR3 DNA reads TGTGCCAGCAGCCCTACGGACAGGAACGTGGCTGAAAAACTGTTTTTT. Translated: CASSPTDRNVAEKLFF.

This rearrangement joins TRBV19 to TRBJ1-1, with D unresolved. The CDR3 contains 15 residues. CDR1 and CDR2 (germline): LNHDA, SQIVND (reference sequence). Trimming pared 5 bases from V and 1 base from J, leaving 14 bases between. CDR3 residues: CASSPPGLKNTEAFF. The CDR3 nucleotides read TGTGCCAGTAGTCCCCCGGGCCTCAAGAACACTGAAGCTTTCTTT.

The chain couples TRBV7-3 to TRBJ2-1, with D perhaps matching TRBD1 (5 bases). Germline loops: CDR1 SGHTA, CDR2 FQGTGA. The CDR3 extends over 13 amino acids. V was clipped by 6 bases and J by 3 bases, with 9 bases between them. CDR3: CASSQGVYNEQFF. The CDR3 DNA is TGTGCCAGCAGTCAAGGGGTCTACAATGAGCAGTTCTTC.

The chain joins TRBV6-5 to TRBJ1-2; 8 bases agree with TRBD1. CDR1 is MNHEY, CDR2 SVGAGI, per germline. V lost 7 bases, J lost 8 bases, and 12 bases stayed unmatched. There are 14 residues in the CDR3. Here the CDR3 DNA reads TGTGCCAGCACGCCTCGACAGGGGATAGGAGGCTACACCTTC. Encoded protein: CASTPRQGIGGYTF.

The gene calls are TRBV2 and TRBJ2-7, with unresolved D. Trimming stripped 4 bases from V and 1 base from J, with 17 bases between. The CDR3 spans 16 residues. Per germline, CDR1 SNHLY and CDR2 FYNNEI. The CDR3 nucleotides read TGTGCCAGCAGTGGGACCGTGGGTATGAGTTCCTACGAGCAGTACTTC. It is translated as CASSGTVGMSSYEQYF.